Each of the 13 T cell receptor beta chains below was sequenced from the same sample in a study of blood T cell repertoires in COVID-19. The method was immunoSEQ multiplex PCR; TCRdb's version includes in-frame clones alone and lacks a portion of them. This sample yields some 200,000 clones, of which about 86% are seen a single time; approximately 15% belongs to the top ten. Material: peripheral blood. The receptors here all came from a man aged 30 to 45 with active or convalescent COVID-19.

This clone has more than one count but fewer than ten. The V and J genes are TRBV10-2 and TRBJ1-2, with D uncertain. This CDR3 has 18 residues. Looked up from germline, CDR1 is WSHSY and CDR2 is SAAADI. Trimming shortened V by 4 bases and J by 1 base, and 22 bases separated the two germline ends. The DNA of the CDR3 is TGCGCCAGCAGTGGAGAGGGAATTGACGGAGGATTTAACTATGGCTACACCTTC. Translated, it gives CASSGEGIDGGFNYGYTF.

The gene calls are TRBV29-1 and TRBJ1-1; D is perhaps TRBD1 (6 bases). Between the trimmed V and J ends, which lost 7 bases and 0 bases, there was a span of 6 bases. This CDR3 comprises 11 residues. The V gene's germline CDR1 is SQVTM and CDR2 ANQGSEA. CDR3 in amino acids: CSGQVNTEAFF. The CDR3 bases are TGCAGCGGACAGGTGAACACTGAAGCTTTCTTT. Drawing the rest from reference TRBV29-1 and TRBJ1-1, the complete variable domain is SAVISQKPSRDICQRGTSLTIQCQVDSQVTMMFWYRQQPGQSLTLIATANQGSEATYESGFVIDKFPISRPNLTFSTLTVSNMSPEDSSIYLCSGQVNTEAFFGQGTRLTVV.

J is TRBJ2-6 and V is TRBV19, with 7 bases that match TRBD1. The CDR3 has 20 residues. The germline CDR1 and CDR2 sequences are LNHDA and SQIVND (reference sequence). V trimming: 3 bases; J trimming: 0 bases; junction bases outside the gene matches: 14. The DNA for the CDR3 is TGTGCCAGTAGTATTGGTGGTCAGGGGGTCCTTTACTCTGGGGCCAACGTCCTGACTTTC. Protein product: CASSIGGQGVLYSGANVLTF.

The chain joins TRBV19 to TRBJ2-7; the D gene is possibly TRBD1 (6 bases). Germline-derived CDR1 and CDR2 are LNHDA and SQIVND (reference sequence). Trimming removed 6 bases at V and 3 bases at J, with 15 bases between. The CDR3 sequence is 14 residues long. The CDR3 DNA reads as TGTGCCAGTAGCCTCGGACAGAAAGACTACGAGCAGTACTTC. Protein sequence: CASSLGQKDYEQYF.

Only a few counts were recorded for this clone. This chain joins TRBV7-9 and TRBJ1-3; perhaps TRBD1 as D (6 bases). The CDR3 is made up of 16 amino acids. Trimming cost V 3 bases and J 2 bases, with 14 bases left between them. Germline V gives CDR1 SEHNR, CDR2 FQNEAQ (reference sequence). This chain's CDR3 is CASSFPGTPAGNTIYF. The CDR3 DNA follows: TGTGCCAGCAGCTTCCCCGGGACACCCGCTGGAAACACCATATATTTT.

CDR3 sequence reads: CASSQDRSAGTQYF. The DNA of the CDR3 is TGTGCCAGCAGTCAGGACCGCAGCGCGGGTACGCAGTATTTT. The V call is TRBV2, the J call TRBJ2-3, with D possibly TRBD2 on 5 matching bases. The CDR3 is made up of 14 amino acids. CDR1 is SNHLY and CDR2 is FYNNEI in the germline V gene. The V end lost 5 bases, the J end lost 8 bases, and 17 bases lay between the germline ends.

The J gene is TRBJ2-1, the V gene TRBV10-1; TRBD2 aligns across 10 bases. This CDR3 region has 17 residues. With V trimmed by 0 bases and J by 7 bases, 9 bases remained unmatched. Germline CDR1 is WNHNN and CDR2 is SYGVQD (reference sequence). In DNA form, the CDR3 reads TGCGCCAGCAGTGAGTCGGTGCTAGCGGGAGCGAGGAATGAGCAGTTCTTC. Protein: CASSESVLAGARNEQFF.

This rearrangement joins TRBV6-1 to TRBJ2-3; the match to TRBD2 covers 7 bases. The CDR3 runs 15 residues. With 3 bases clipped from V and 2 bases from J, the junction kept 5 bases outside the gene matches. In germline, CDR1 is MNHNS, CDR2 SASEGT. CDR3 in amino acids: CASSEGGGYTDTQYF. The CDR3, as DNA: TGTGCCAGCAGTGAGGGGGGAGGGTACACAGATACGCAGTATTTT.

V is TRBV30 and J is TRBJ1-1; D may be TRBD1 (5 bases). V lost 5 bases to trimming and J lost 1 base, with 14 bases between them. This CDR3 has 14 amino acids. Germline CDR1 GTSNPN, CDR2 SVGIG (reference sequence). The chain's CDR3 is CAWLARGPNTEAFF. CDR3 nucleotides: TGTGCCTGGTTAGCGCGGGGACCGAACACTGAAGCTTTCTTT.

The CDR3 protein is CSVARTGELFF. CDR3 in DNA: TGCAGCGTTGCTCGCACCGGGGAGCTGTTTTTT. The rearrangement links TRBV29-1 to TRBJ2-2; D gene unclear. Germline loops: CDR1 SQVTM, CDR2 ANQGSEA. V shed 4 bases and J shed 4 bases, with 4 bases lying between them. The CDR3 loop spans 11 amino acids.

This rearrangement joins TRBV6-5 to TRBJ1-1; perhaps TRBD1 as D (6 bases). The CDR3 length is 13 residues. Germline V lookup: CDR1 MNHEY, CDR2 SVGAGI. Trimming took off 6 bases at V and 1 base at J, with 9 bases between the two ends. The CDR3 protein is CASRTGGNTEAFF. The CDR3 DNA sequence: TGTGCCAGCAGGACAGGTGGGAACACTGAAGCTTTCTTT.

This clone showed up just once. The chain links TRBV2 to TRBJ2-7; 7 nucleotides align to TRBD2. The length of the CDR3 is 16 residues. The germline CDR1 and CDR2 sequences are SNHLY and FYNNEI. V gave up 5 bases and J gave up 4 bases; unmatched junction bases: 14. The CDR3 bases are TGTGCCAGCAGTCGACTAGCCAGAGAGTCGGGTTACGAGCAGTACTTC. This codes for CASSRLARESGYEQYF.

This rearrangement joins TRBV5-1 to TRBJ2-2; tentatively, D is TRBD1 (6 bases). CDR1 and CDR2 (germline): SGHRS, YFSETQ. The V end lost 1 base, the J end lost 0 bases, and 7 bases lay between the germline ends. This CDR3 spans 15 amino acids. CDR3 residues: CASSLQGSNTGELFF. Written as DNA, the CDR3 is TGCGCCAGCAGCTTGCAGGGGTCGAACACCGGGGAGCTGTTTTTT. Combining the CDR3 with reference TRBV5-1 and TRBJ2-2 gives the whole variable domain KAGVTQTPRYLIKTRGQQVTLSCSPISGHRSVSWYQQTPGQGLQFLFEYFSETQRNKGNFPGRFSGRQFSNSRSEMNVSTLELGDSALYLCASSLQGSNTGELFFGEGSRLTVL.